The 17 T cell receptor beta chains below come from one sample, sequenced in a study of T cell responses to AZD1222 COVID-19 vaccine. Only in-frame clones appear in the TCRdb table, and some are missing; sequencing was by immunoSEQ multiplex PCR. The sample yields 110,000 or so clones, 75% to 90% seen once. Source: peripheral blood, taken 28 days after the second AZD1222 dose. The receptors come from an adult who received the AZD1222 COVID-19 vaccine.

Only a few counts were recorded for this clone. The V gene is TRBV27, the J gene TRBJ2-7; maybe TRBD2 (7 bases). V was shortened by 0 bases and J by 5 bases, with 11 bases between the two germline ends. The CDR3 is made up of 14 amino acids. Germline V CDR1 and CDR2: MNHEY, SMNVEV (reference sequence). CDR3 residues: CASSLSRGGNEQYF. The CDR3 nucleotides read TGTGCCAGCAGTTTATCAAGGGGGGGTAACGAGCAGTACTTC.

This rearrangement joins TRBV7-5 to TRBJ2-7; TRBD1, as called in the table, went unchecked against the DNA. TRBV7-5 has pseudogene status. The CDR3 spans 14 residues. The CDR3 nucleotides read TGTGCCAGAAGCTCTAACAGGGACGGCTACGAGCAGTACTTC. It specifies CARSSNRDGYEQYF.

CDR3 amino acids: CASSMRQGDQPQHF. The DNA of the CDR3 is TGTGCCAGTAGTATGAGGCAGGGGGATCAGCCCCAGCATTTT. The chain links TRBV19 to TRBJ1-5, with TRBD1 identical over 7 bases. With V trimmed by 3 bases and J by 5 bases, 4 bases remained unmatched. Germline loops: CDR1 LNHDA, CDR2 SQIVND (reference sequence). The CDR3 is made up of 14 amino acids.

The chain combines TRBV4-1 with TRBJ2-1; 8 bases line up with TRBD1. Germline CDR1 reads MGHRA; CDR2 reads YSYEKL. The trim removed 1 base at V and 1 base at J, leaving 6 bases unmatched. CDR3 length equals 17 residues. CDR3 DNA sequence: TGCGCCAGCAGCCAAGTATTCGGGACAGGATCCTACAATGAGCAGTTCTTC. This codes for CASSQVFGTGSYNEQFF.

The CDR3, as DNA: TGTGCCAGCAGCTTGGGGTCTTACGAGCAGTACTTC. It specifies CASSLGSYEQYF. This chain connects TRBV7-9 to TRBJ2-7; unclear D gene. Trimming took off 3 bases at V and 4 bases at J, with 7 bases between the two ends. Germline V gene lookup returns CDR1 SEHNR and CDR2 FQNEAQ (reference sequence). The CDR3 runs 12 residues.

J is TRBJ1-2 and V is TRBV19; possibly TRBD1 for D (5 bases). CDR3 size: 15 residues. V gave up 3 bases and J gave up 4 bases, with 15 bases separating them. From germline, CDR1 is LNHDA and CDR2 SQIVND (reference sequence). The CDR3, as DNA: TGTGCCAGTAGTATCTCCGTAGGGACCGGCTATGGCTACACCTTC. Translating gives CASSISVGTGYGYTF.

The J gene is TRBJ2-3, the V gene TRBV9; the D gene is possibly TRBD2 (5 bases). This CDR3 spans 15 amino acids. V was trimmed by 0 bases and J by 1 base, leaving 9 bases between them. Per the germline V gene, CDR1 is SGDLS and CDR2 is YYNGEE. The CDR3 here is CASSVGVSGTDTQYF. The CDR3 DNA is TGTGCCAGCAGCGTAGGCGTTAGCGGCACAGATACGCAGTATTTT.

The chain is built from TRBV6-1 and TRBJ1-1; no clear D gene. V was clipped by 6 bases and J by 7 bases, with 12 bases between them. Germline V gene lookup returns CDR1 MNHNS and CDR2 SASEGT. The CDR3 has 12 amino acids. The chain's CDR3 is CASSPGGSEAFF. Written as DNA, the CDR3 is TGTGCCAGCAGCCCCGGAGGCAGTGAAGCTTTCTTT.

The chain combines TRBV28 with TRBJ1-5; TRBD1 matches at 9 bases. The germline V gene encodes CDR1 MDHEN and CDR2 SYDVKM. The CDR3 has 13 residues. Trimming took 4 bases from V and 5 from J; bases not matched to a gene: 0. CDR3 coding DNA: TGTGCCAGCAGTTGGGACAGGGATCAGCCCCAGCATTTT. Residues: CASSWDRDQPQHF.

This clone showed up just once. The chain carries TRBV7-3 and TRBJ2-7; possible D gene TRBD1, 6 bases. CDR1 and CDR2 from the germline V gene are SGHTA and FQGTGA. This CDR3 contains 17 residues. Trimming removed 3 bases at V and 0 bases at J, with 18 bases between. CDR3 protein: CASSLVGARGPSYEQYF. CDR3 coding DNA: TGTGCCAGCAGCTTGGTAGGGGCCAGGGGACCCTCCTACGAGCAGTACTTC.

This sequence joins TRBV18 and TRBJ2-7, with 8 bases matching TRBD2. Germline values: CDR1 KGHSH, CDR2 LQKENI. V was clipped by 4 bases and J by 0 bases; unmatched bases: 8. The CDR3 is 16 residues long. For the CDR3, the DNA is TGTGCCAGCTCACTCCATTCCGGGACTAGCTCCTACGAGCAGTACTTC. Encoded protein: CASSLHSGTSSYEQYF.

The V call is TRBV5-6, the J call TRBJ1-2; 7 bases agree with TRBD1. Unmatched junction bases numbered 8, after V lost 2 bases and J lost 4 bases. CDR3 length: 15 residues. Per germline, CDR1 SGHDT and CDR2 YYEEEE. The CDR3 region has the DNA TGTGCCAGCAGCTTAGGAGACAGGGCCGGCTATGGCTACACCTTC. Protein product: CASSLGDRAGYGYTF.

The chain uses TRBV7-9 and TRBJ2-7; 11 nucleotides match TRBD1. Germline CDR1 and CDR2: SEHNR and FQNEAQ (reference sequence). This CDR3 comprises 15 residues. V dropped 3 bases and J dropped 5; count of bases not matched to a gene: 6. The CDR3 is CASSFRDRGSHEQYF. The DNA of the CDR3 is TGTGCCAGCAGCTTCCGGGACAGGGGGAGCCACGAGCAGTACTTC.

J is TRBJ2-7 and V is TRBV5-1; D not resolved. CDR1 is SGHRS, CDR2 YFSETQ, per germline. Trimming removed 4 bases from V and 3 bases from J, with 14 bases in between. The CDR3 extends over 14 amino acids. The CDR3, as DNA: TGCGCCAGCAGCCTAGGTGGATCGTTCTACGAGCAGTACTTC. This encodes CASSLGGSFYEQYF.

The chain employs TRBV12-5 and TRBJ2-3, with D perhaps matching TRBD1 (6 bases). Germline assignment: CDR1 LGHNT and CDR2 FRNRAP. Trimming removed 6 bases from V and 3 bases from J, with 10 bases in between. The CDR3 sequence is 13 residues long. The CDR3 loop is CASGDRLTDTQYF. Here the CDR3 DNA reads TGTGCTAGTGGAGACAGGCTTACAGATACGCAGTATTTT.

The rearrangement joins TRBV6-2 or TRBV6-3 to TRBJ2-7; TRBD2 matches at 16 bases. The germline V gene encodes CDR1 MNHEY and CDR2 SVGEGT. The CDR3 is 20 amino acids. The junction had 14 bases not matched to a gene; V was cut back by 3 bases and J by 3 bases. The DNA of the CDR3 is TGTGCCAGCAGTTATCCGGGACTAGCGGGAGGGCCCAAACTAATCTACGAGCAGTACTTC. It encodes CASSYPGLAGGPKLIYEQYF.

This chain joins TRBV4-2 and TRBJ2-3, with D possibly being TRBD1 (5 bases). The germline gives CDR1 LGHNA, CDR2 YNFKEQ. The length of the CDR3 is 17 residues. V lost 1 base and J 0 bases, leaving 14 bases between the germline ends. In nucleotides, the CDR3 is TGTGCCAGCAGCCAAGGCCCGACAGCCACTAGCACAGATACGCAGTATTTT. It encodes CASSQGPTATSTDTQYF.